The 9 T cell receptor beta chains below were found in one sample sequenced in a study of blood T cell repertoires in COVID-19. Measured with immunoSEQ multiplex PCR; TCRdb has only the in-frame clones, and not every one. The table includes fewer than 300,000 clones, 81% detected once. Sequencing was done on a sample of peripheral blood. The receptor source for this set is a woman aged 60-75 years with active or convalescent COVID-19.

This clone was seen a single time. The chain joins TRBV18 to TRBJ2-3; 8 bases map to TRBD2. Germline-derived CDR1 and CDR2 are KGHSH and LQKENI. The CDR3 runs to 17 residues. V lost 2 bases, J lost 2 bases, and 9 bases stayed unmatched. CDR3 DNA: TGTGCCAGCTCACCAAATGCGGTAGCGGGGTACACAGATACGCAGTATTTT. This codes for CASSPNAVAGYTDTQYF.

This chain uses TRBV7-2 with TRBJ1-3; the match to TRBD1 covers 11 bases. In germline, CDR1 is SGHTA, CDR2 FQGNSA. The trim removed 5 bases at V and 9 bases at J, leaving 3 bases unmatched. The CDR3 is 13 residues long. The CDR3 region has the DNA TGTGCCAGCAGCAAGGGGACAGGGGGCACCATATATTTT. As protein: CASSKGTGGTIYF.

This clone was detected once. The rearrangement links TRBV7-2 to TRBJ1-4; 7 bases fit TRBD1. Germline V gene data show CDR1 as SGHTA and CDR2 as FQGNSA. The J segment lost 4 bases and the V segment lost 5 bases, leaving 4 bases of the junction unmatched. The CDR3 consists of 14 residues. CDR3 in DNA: TGTGCCAGCAGCCAGGACAGGCTTAATGAAAAACTGTTTTTT. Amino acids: CASSQDRLNEKLFF.

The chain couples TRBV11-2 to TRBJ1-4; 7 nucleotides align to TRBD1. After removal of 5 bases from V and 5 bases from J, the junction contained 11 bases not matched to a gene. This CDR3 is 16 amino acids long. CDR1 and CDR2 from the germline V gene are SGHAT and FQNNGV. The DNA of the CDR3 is TGTGCCAGCAGCCCCCACCCGACAGGGTTGAATGAAAAACTGTTTTTT. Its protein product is CASSPHPTGLNEKLFF.

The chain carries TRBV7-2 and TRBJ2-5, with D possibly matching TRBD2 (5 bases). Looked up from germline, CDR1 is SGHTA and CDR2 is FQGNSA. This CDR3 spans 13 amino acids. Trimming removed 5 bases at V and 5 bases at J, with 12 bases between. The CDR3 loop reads CASSRGPPETQYF. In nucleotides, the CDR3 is TGTGCCAGCAGCCGAGGGCCGCCGGAGACCCAGTACTTC.

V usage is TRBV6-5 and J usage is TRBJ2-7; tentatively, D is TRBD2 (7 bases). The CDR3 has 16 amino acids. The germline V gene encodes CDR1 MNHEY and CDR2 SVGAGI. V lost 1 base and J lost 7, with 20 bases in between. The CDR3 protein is CASSYFRGALLGEQYF. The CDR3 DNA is TGTGCCAGCAGTTACTTCCGGGGGGCCCTCCTAGGGGAGCAGTACTTC.

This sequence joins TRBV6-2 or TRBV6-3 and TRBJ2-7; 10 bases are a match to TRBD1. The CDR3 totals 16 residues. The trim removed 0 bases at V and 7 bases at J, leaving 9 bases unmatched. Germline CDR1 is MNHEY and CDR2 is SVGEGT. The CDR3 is CASSYSKDRGALEQYF. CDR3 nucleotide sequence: TGTGCCAGCAGTTACTCGAAGGACAGGGGGGCCCTGGAGCAGTACTTC.

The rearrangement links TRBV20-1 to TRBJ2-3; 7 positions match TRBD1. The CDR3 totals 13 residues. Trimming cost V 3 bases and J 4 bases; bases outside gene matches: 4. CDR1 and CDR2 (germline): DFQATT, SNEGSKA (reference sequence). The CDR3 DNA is TGCAGTGCTAGTTTTCAGGGGGCAGATACGCAGTATTTT. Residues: CSASFQGADTQYF.

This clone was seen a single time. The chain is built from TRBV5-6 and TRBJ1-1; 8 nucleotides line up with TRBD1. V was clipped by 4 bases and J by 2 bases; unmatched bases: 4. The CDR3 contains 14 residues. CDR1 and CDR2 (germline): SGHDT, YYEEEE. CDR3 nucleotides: TGTGCCAGCAGCCCGGACAGGGTTAACACTGAAGCTTTCTTT. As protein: CASSPDRVNTEAFF.